What follows are 4 T cell receptor beta chains derived from one specimen sequenced in a study of T cell repertoires in cytomegalovirus infection. These receptors' antigens are unknown. One entry per CDR3 protein, called by TCRdb with MiXCR from the reads. The table records roughly 990,000 distinct CDR3 sequences, approximately 30% of them present only once. The sample here was cultured CD8+ T cells from PBMCs, taken from culture after CMV antigen stimulation. Receptor source: a human donor in good health (CMV status not recorded). Some clones in this sample may be carry-over from other donors' samples.

The chain joins TRBV5-8 to TRBJ1-5; D is uncertain. CDR1 is SGHTS and CDR2 is YDEGEE in the germline V gene. The ends were cut back, 3 bases at V and 5 bases at J, with 9 bases in the middle. This CDR3 comprises 13 residues. The CDR3 is CASSSAPYQPQHF. The CDR3 nucleotides read TGTGCCAGCAGCTCGGCCCCTTATCAGCCCCAGCATTTT.

The CDR3 loop is CATSSWGGDEKLFF. CDR3 DNA sequence: TGTGCCACCAGCAGTTGGGGGGGAGATGAAAAACTGTTTTTT. The chain couples TRBV15 to TRBJ1-4; D may be TRBD1 (5 bases). The V and J ends lost 3 bases and 6 bases respectively, with 11 bases between them. CDR1 and CDR2 from the germline V gene are LNHNV and YYDKDF (reference sequence). This CDR3 has 14 amino acids.

This clonotype was picked up a small number of times. The V gene is TRBV29-1, the J gene TRBJ2-3; D possibly matches TRBD1 or TRBD2 (6 bases each). Looked up from germline, CDR1 is SQVTM and CDR2 is ANQGSEA. V shed 3 bases and J shed 3 bases, with 16 bases lying between them. The CDR3 covers 15 residues. CDR3 bases: TGCAGCGTTGAGGGGGGTGAGGGGGGAACAGATACGCAGTATTTT. This translates into CSVEGGEGGTDTQYF.

This clonotype was detected ten times or more. The CDR3 is CASSLGTSAYTDTQYF. The DNA of the CDR3 is TGTGCCAGCAGCTTAGGGACTAGCGCTTACACAGATACGCAGTATTTT. This chain links TRBV7-9 with TRBJ2-3, with 9 nucleotides matching TRBD2. J was trimmed by 2 bases and V by 1 base; bases with no gene match: 4. Germline V gene sequence: CDR1 SEHNR, CDR2 FQNEAQ (reference sequence). The length of the CDR3 is 16 residues.